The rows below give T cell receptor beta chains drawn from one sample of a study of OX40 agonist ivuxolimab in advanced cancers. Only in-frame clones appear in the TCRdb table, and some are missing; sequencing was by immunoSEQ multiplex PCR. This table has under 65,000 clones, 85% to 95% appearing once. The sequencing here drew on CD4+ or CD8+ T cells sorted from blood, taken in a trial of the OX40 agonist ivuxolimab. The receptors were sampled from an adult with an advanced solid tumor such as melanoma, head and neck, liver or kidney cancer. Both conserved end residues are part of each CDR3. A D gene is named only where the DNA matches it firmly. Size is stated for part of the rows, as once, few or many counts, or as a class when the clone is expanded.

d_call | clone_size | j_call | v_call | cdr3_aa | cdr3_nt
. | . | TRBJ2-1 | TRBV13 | CASSPPSYNEQFF | TGTGCCAGCAGCCCTCCTTCCTACAATGAGCAGTTCTTC
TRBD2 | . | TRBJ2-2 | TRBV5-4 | CASSLRGEGTGELFF | TGTGCCAGCAGCTTGAGAGGGGAGGGCACCGGGGAGCTGTTTTTT
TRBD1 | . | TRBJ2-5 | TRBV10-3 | CAISVMGQGVEETQYF | TGTGCCATCAGTGTCATGGGACAGGGGGTAGAGGAGACCCAGTACTTC
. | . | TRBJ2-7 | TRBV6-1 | CASSEWKAGPYEQYF | TGTGCCAGCAGTGAATGGAAGGCAGGACCCTACGAGCAGTACTTC
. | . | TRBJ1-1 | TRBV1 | CTSSQDREGTEAFF | TGCACCAGCAGCCAAGACAGGGAGGGTACTGAAGCTTTCTTT
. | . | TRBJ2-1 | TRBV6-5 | CASSYSLGYNEQFF | TGTGCCAGCAGTTACTCGCTGGGCTACAATGAGCAGTTCTTC
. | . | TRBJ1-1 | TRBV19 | CASSIGLLSAEAFF | TGTGCCAGTAGTATAGGTCTTTTGTCGGCTGAAGCTTTCTTT
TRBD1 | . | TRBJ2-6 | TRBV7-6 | CASSLVPGTGDPSGANVLTF | TGTGCCAGCAGCTTAGTCCCGGGGACAGGGGATCCTTCTGGGGCCAACGTCCTGACTTTC
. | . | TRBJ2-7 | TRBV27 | CASSLGGTYEQYF | TGTGCCAGCAGTTTGGGGGGCACATACGAGCAGTACTTC
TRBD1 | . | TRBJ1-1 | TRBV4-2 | CASSQEGQVHTEAFF | TGTGCCAGCAGCCAAGAGGGACAGGTACACACTGAAGCTTTCTTT
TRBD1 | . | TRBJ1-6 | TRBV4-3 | CASSQGTGTPTLHF | TGCGCCAGCAGCCAAGGGACAGGCACTCCGACCCTCCACTTT
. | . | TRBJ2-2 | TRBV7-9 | CASSPPGPSGTGELFF | TGTGCCAGCAGTCCCCCGGGCCCCTCAGGGACCGGGGAGCTGTTTTTT
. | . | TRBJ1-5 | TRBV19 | CASSIEAGANNQPQHF | TGTGCCAGTAGTATAGAGGCAGGCGCGAACAATCAGCCCCAGCATTTT
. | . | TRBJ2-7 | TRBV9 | CASSVGDGFTYEQYF | TGTGCCAGCAGCGTCGGGGACGGATTTACCTACGAGCAGTACTTC
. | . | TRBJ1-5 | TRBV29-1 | CSVDRGPGQPQHF | TGCAGCGTTGACCGGGGGCCGGGGCAGCCCCAGCATTTT
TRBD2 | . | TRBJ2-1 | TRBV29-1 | CSVPTGLAGGSSYNEQFF | TGCAGCGTCCCCACGGGACTAGCGGGAGGGTCCTCCTACAATGAGCAGTTCTTC
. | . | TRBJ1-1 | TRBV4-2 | CASSPDSLISNTEAFF | TGTGCCAGCAGCCCCGACAGCCTAATTTCTAACACTGAAGCTTTCTTT
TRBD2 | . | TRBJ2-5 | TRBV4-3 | CASSQGTGGIRETQYF | TGCGCCAGCAGCCAAGGGACCGGGGGGATCCGAGAGACCCAGTACTTC
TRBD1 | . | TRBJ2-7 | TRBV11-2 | CASSYPGTAYEQYF | TGTGCCAGCAGTTACCCCGGGACAGCATACGAGCAGTACTTC
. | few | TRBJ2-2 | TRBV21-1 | CASSPGTSEVGELFF | TGTGCCAGCAGCCCCGGGACTAGCGAGGTCGGGGAGCTGTTTTTT
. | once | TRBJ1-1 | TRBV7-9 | CASIQPTDTEAFF | TGTGCCAGCATCCAACCGACAGACACTGAAGCTTTCTTT
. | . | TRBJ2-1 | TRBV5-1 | CASSSTSNEQFF | TGCGCCAGCAGCTCGACTAGCAATGAGCAGTTCTTC
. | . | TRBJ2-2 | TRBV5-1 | CASSFWMEAGELFF | TGCGCCAGCAGCTTTTGGATGGAGGCCGGGGAGCTGTTTTTT
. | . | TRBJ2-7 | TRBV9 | CASSAGQTSRNYEQYF | TGTGCCAGCAGCGCAGGACAGACTAGCCGAAACTACGAGCAGTACTTC
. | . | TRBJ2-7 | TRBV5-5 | CASSLAGGASLDEQYF | TGTGCCAGCAGCTTGGCTGGGGGCGCCAGCTTAGACGAGCAGTACTTC
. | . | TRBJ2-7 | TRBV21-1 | CASSKILADLSSYEQYF | TGTGCCAGCAGCAAAATACTAGCGGACCTCTCTTCCTACGAGCAGTACTTC
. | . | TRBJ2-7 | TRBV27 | CATSSISGGYEQYF | TGTGCCACCAGTTCCATATCTGGGGGATACGAGCAGTACTTC
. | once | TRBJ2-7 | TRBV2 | CASRRFDSPYEQYF | TGTGCCAGCCGGCGGTTTGACAGTCCCTACGAGCAGTACTTC
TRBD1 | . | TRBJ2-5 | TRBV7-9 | CASSFWTGEETQYF | TGTGCCAGCAGCTTCTGGACAGGGGAAGAGACCCAGTACTTC
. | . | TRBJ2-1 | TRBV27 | CATNPDRSFYNEQFF | TGTGCCACCAACCCGGACAGAAGCTTCTACAATGAGCAGTTCTTC
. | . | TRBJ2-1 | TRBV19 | CASSTSVRNEQFF | TGTGCCAGTAGTACCTCGGTGCGCAATGAGCAGTTCTTC
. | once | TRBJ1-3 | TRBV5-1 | CASSGLTESGNTIYF | TGCGCCAGCAGCGGACTGACGGAATCTGGAAACACCATATATTTT
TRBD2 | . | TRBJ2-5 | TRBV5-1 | CASSLGGTSGTQETQYF | TGCGCCAGCAGCTTGGGGGGGACTAGCGGGACCCAAGAGACCCAGTACTTC
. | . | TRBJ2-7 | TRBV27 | CASSLSESYEQYF | TGTGCCAGCAGTTTATCCGAATCCTACGAGCAGTACTTC
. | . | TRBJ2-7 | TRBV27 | CASSSLFRDSYEQYF | TGTGCCAGCAGTTCCTTATTCCGGGATTCCTACGAGCAGTACTTC
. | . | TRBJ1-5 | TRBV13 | CASSLGAGDQPQHF | TGTGCCAGCAGCTTAGGGGCAGGGGATCAGCCCCAGCATTTT
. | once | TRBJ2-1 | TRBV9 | CASSVEGHYNEQFF | TGTGCCAGCAGCGTGGAAGGGCACTACAATGAGCAGTTCTTC
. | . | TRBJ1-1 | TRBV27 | CASSLDRRGTEAFF | TGTGCCAGCAGTTTAGACAGAAGGGGCACTGAAGCTTTCTTT
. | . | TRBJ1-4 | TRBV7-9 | CASSLESDEKLFF | TGTGCCAGCAGCCTAGAATCCGACGAAAAACTGTTTTTT
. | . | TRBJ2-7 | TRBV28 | CASSLGSSYEQYF | TGTGCCAGCAGTTTGGGCAGCTCCTACGAGCAGTACTTC
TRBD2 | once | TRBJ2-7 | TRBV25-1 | CASSEGIVRESPYEQYF | TGTGCCAGCAGTGAAGGTATTGTGCGGGAGTCCCCCTACGAGCAGTACTTC
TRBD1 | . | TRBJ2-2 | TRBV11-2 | CASSRDRGPGGELFF | TGTGCCAGCAGCAGGGACAGGGGGCCCGGCGGGGAGCTGTTTTTT
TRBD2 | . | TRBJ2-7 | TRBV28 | CASSLLASGIYEQYF | TGTGCCAGCAGTTTATTGGCTAGCGGGATCTACGAGCAGTACTTC
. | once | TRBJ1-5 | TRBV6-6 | CASSSRESNQPQHF | TGTGCCAGCAGCTCCCGGGAGAGCAATCAGCCCCAGCATTTT
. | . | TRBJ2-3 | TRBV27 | CASLGTPAADTQYF | TGTGCCAGCCTTGGAACGCCGGCGGCAGATACGCAGTATTTT
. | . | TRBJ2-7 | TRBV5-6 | CASSLAYQGEKYEQYF | TGTGCCAGCAGCTTGGCCTATCAGGGTGAAAAGTACGAGCAGTACTTC
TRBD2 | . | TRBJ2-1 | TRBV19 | CASSFTSGGLYNEQFF | TGTGCCAGTAGTTTCACTAGCGGGGGTTTATACAATGAGCAGTTCTTC
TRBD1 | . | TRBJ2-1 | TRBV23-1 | CASSETGGSSDEQFF | TGCGCCAGCAGCGAGACAGGGGGCTCGTCTGATGAGCAGTTCTTC
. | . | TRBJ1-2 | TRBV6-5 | CASSPGPKNYGYTF | TGTGCCAGCAGCCCGGGACCGAAGAACTATGGCTACACCTTC